Listed here are 2 T cell receptor beta chains from one sample, sequenced in a study of regulatory T cells in long-lasting Graves disease. Time point meaning: persistent/refractory GD, antithyroid drugs over 5 years with positive TRAb. The TCR library used RNA extracted from PBMCs. iRepertoire HTBI primers and Arm-PCR of CDR3 regions built TCR beta libraries. TCRdb used MiXCR to reprocess the multiplex PCR reads, holding one entry per CDR3 protein. The table includes 600,000 to 800,000 distinct CDR3 sequences, around 30% detected once. The sequences come from peripheral blood mononuclear cells (PBMCs), collected when the disease was refractory, from a patient treated with antithyroid drugs. The origin of the receptors is a female donor with Graves disease.

This clonotype occurred many times. V usage is TRBV11-2 and J usage is TRBJ2-7; the match to TRBD1 covers 7 bases. This CDR3 spans 11 amino acids. Germline V gives CDR1 SGHAT, CDR2 FQNNGV. Trimming removed 8 bases from V and 4 bases from J; junction bases left unmatched: 2. This CDR3 is CASLQGYEQYF. For the CDR3, the DNA is TGTGCCAGCCTACAGGGGTACGAGCAGTACTTC.

V and J are TRBV27 and TRBJ1-1; D not resolved. CDR3 length: 14 residues. Germline V gene data show CDR1 as MNHEY and CDR2 as SMNVEV (reference sequence). V lost 2 bases and J lost 1, with 8 bases in between. The CDR3 sequence is CASSLVHSNTEAFF. CDR3 DNA sequence: TGTGCCAGCAGTTTAGTCCACTCGAACACTGAAGCTTTCTTT.